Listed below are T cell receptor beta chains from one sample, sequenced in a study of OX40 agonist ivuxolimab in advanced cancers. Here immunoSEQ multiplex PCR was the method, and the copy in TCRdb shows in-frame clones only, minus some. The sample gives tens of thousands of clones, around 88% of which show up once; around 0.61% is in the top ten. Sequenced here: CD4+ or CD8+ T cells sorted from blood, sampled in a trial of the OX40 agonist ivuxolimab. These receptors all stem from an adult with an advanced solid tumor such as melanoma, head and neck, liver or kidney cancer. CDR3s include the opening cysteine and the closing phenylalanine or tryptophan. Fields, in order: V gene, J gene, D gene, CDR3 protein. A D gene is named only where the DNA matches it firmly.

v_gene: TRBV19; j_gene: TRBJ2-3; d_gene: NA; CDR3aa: CASSPGFTDTQYF
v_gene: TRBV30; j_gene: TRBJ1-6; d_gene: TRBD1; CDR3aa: CAWDSGQGTTNSPLHF
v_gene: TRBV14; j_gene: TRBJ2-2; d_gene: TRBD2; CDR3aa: CASSLGTRGRATGELFF
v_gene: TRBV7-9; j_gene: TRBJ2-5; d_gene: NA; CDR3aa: CASSPLDTQETQYF
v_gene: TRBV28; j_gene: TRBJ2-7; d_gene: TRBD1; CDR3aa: CASSSSGQGVLEQYF
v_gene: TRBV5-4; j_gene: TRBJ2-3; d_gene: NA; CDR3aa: CASSPKGRGDTQYF
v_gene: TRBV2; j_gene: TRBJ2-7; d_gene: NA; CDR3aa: CASIDPRQTSYEQYF
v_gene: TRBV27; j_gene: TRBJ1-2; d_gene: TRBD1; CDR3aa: CASSPYRPGGLYGYTF
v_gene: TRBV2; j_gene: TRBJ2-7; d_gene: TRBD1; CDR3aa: CATTQGAMYEQYF
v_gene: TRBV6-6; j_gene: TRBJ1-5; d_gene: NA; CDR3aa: CATADTFRNNQPQHF
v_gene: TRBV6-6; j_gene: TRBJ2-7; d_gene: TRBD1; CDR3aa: CASSSRQGQEHYEQYF
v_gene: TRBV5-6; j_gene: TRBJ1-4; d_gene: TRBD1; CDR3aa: CASSLVGGGYEKLFF
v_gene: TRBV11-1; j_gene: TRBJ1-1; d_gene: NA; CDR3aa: CASSLEVYGTEAFF
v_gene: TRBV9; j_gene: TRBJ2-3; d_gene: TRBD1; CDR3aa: CASSVRTGGADTQYF
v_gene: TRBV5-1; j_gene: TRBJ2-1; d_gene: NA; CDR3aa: CASSGGVAYNEQFF
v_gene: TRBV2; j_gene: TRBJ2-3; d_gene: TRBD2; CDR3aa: CAISSGLTSGTTDTQYF
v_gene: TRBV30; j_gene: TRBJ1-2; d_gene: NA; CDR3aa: CAWSVPDILVYGYTF
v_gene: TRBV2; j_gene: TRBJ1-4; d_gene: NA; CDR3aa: CATQRATNEKLFF
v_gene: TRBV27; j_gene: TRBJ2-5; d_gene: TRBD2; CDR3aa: CASSPLAGGPTGETQYF
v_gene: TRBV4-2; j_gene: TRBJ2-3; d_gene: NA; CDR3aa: CASSPGLGDTDTQYF
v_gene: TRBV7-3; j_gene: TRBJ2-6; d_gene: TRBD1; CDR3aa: CASSPRTGPRSGANVLTF
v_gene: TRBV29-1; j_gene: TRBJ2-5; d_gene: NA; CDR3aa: CSVEISRETQYF
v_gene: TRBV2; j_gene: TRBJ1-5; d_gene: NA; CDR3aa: CASSDAGYQPQHF
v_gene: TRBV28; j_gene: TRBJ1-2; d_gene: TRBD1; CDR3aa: CASSLRQGYGYTF
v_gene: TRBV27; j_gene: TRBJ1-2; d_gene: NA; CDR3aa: CASSKSRDYGYTF
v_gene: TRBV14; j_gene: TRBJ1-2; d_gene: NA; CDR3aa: CASSRSSATNYGYTF
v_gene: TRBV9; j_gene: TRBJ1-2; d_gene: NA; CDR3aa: CASSEEESLVGYTF
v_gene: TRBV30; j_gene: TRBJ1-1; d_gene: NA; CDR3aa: CAWSEEMNTEAFF
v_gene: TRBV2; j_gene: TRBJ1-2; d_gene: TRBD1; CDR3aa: CASSGRTGSDGYTF
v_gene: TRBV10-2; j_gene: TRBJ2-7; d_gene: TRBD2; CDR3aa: CASSGVGGLAETLRPYEQYF
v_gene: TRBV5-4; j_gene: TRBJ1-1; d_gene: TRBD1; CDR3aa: CASSLGQGVPKAFF
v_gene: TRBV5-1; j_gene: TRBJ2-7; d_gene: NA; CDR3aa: CASSSRPQRSSYEQYF
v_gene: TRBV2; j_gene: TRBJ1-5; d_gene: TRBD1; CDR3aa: CASSARGGFNQPQHF
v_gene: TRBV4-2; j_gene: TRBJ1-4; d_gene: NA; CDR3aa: CASSQLAGTTTNEKLFF
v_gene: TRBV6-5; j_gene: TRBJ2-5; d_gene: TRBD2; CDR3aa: CASSFGLAGGETQYF
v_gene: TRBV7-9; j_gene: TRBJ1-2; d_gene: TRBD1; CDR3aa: CASSFGQGPGKGYTF
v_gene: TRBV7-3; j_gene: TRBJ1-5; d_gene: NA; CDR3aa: CASSPPAKSKQPQHF
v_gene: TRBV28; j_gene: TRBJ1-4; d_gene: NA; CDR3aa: CASSSTGIEKLFF
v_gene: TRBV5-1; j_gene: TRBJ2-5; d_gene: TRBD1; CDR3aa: CASSLVFIRQGASGETQYF
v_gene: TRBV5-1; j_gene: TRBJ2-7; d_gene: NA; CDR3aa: CASSLVRGVTWDEQYF
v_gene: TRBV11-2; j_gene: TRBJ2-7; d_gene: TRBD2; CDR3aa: CASSLRLAGESYEQYF
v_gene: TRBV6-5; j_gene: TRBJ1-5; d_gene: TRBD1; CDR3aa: CASSHRGGPQHF
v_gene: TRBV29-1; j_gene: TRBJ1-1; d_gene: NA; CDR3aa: CSVAGYGEAFF
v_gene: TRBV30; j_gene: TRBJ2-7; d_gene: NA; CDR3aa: CAWSGGPYEQYF
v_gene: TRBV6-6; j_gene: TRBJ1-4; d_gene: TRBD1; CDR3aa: CASSPGQGATNEKLFF
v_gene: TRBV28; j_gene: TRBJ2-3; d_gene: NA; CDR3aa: CASRPGGGGKDTQYF
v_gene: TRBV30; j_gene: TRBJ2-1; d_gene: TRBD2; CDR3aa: CAWNPSGRENNEQFF
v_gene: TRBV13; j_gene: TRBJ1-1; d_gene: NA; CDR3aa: CASSPRGMNTEAFF
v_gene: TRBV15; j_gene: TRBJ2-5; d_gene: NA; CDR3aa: CATSRDPGQEETQYF
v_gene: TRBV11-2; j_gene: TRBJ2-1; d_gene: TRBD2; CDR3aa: CASSLVIAGGAWEQFF
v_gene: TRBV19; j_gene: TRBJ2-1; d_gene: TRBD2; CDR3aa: CASSIRTSGGFYNEQFF
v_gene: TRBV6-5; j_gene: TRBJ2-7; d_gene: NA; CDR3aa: CASSPQRTRYEQYF
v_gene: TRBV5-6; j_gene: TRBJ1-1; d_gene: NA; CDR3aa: CASSLRAEAFF
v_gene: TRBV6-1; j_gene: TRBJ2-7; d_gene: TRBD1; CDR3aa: CASSRGGQGAYEQYF
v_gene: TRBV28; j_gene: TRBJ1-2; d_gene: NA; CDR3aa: CASSLSRLWNYGYTF
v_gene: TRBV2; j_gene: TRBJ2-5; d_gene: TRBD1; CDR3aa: CASEGARRARGIQETQYF
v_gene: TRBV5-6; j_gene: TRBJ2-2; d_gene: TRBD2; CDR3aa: CASSLAVLAGGDTGELFF